This TCR beta chain derives from a study of human T cells and chemical hapten exposure. Study overall: Enrolled patients were predominantly female and had alopecia areata, totalis or universalis.

The V gene lost 2 bases and the J gene lost 4 bases, with 9 bases spanning the gap. The germline V gene encodes CDR1 MNHEY and CDR2 SMNVEV (reference sequence). This CDR3 is 15 amino acids long. Study-wide results and caveats: With DPC sensitization, TCRs exceeding 1 in 1000 frequency showed no change.

Worth noting for this clonotype: Its antigen is undetermined.

Per the original methods: Per-sample TCR counts ranged from roughly 20,000 to 700,000, median 95,638. MiXCR, run by TCRdb on the RACE reads, gives a single entry per CDR3 protein. The authors' filters were not applied to this entry. Found here are 150,000 to 200,000 distinct CDR3 sequences, about 22% of them singletons; the top ten hold about 2.3%. Time point noted: patch test 3, about 24 weeks after DPC sensitization. The sample's treatment: therapeutic diphenylcyclopropenone sensitization with weekly scalp DPC. The source material was whole blood, sampled in connection with sensitization to the hapten diphenylcyclopropenone (DPC). The TCR was taken from a woman aged 40-49 years with alopecia areata. Some clones in this sample may be carry-over from other donors' samples. The chain carries TRBV27 and TRBJ1-6; no clear D gene. The CDR3 region has the DNA TGTGCCAGCAGTTTAGAGGCCATGTATAATTCACCCCTCCACTTT. Encoded protein: CASSLEAMYNSPLHF.